The subject of this entry is one T cell receptor beta chain. CD45RO-CCR7+CD27+CD95- marked naive CD8+ T cells. cDNA libraries for TRB were generated by 5' RACE incorporating UMI labels. With the 5' RACE reads reprocessed, TCRdb shows one record per CDR3 protein and no DNA. The sample is made up of about 81,000 distinct CDR3 sequences, and the top ten hold 1.5% to 2% of it. The sample is drawn from a study of CXCR3-negative and CXCR3-positive naive CD8 T cells. Germline CDR1 is SQVTM and CDR2 is ANQGSEA. This CDR3 has 13 residues. This TCR was sampled from a human donor in good health. Some clones in this sample may be carry-over from other donors' samples. J is TRBJ2-7 and V is TRBV29-1. Sequencing was done on a sample of naive CXCR3- CD8+ T cells from blood. The subset denotes: CD45RO-CCR7+CD27+CD95- naive CD8+ T cells lacking CXCR3 (TNR3-). CDR3 residues: CSVEAPSNYEQYF.